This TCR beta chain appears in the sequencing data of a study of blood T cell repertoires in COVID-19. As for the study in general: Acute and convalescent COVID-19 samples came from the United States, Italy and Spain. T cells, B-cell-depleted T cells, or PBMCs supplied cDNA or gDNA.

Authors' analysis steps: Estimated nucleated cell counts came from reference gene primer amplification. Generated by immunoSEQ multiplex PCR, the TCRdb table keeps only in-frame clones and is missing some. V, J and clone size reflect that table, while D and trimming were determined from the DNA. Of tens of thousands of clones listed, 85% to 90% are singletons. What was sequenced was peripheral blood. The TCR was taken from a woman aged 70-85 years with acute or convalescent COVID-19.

The CDR3 spells CASRIGQGSEAFF. DNA for the CDR3: TGTGCCAGTAGAATTGGACAGGGCTCTGAAGCTTTCTTT. The V call is TRBV19, the J call TRBJ1-1, with 8 bases identical to TRBD1. Trimming removed 6 bases from V and 6 bases from J; junction bases left unmatched: 6. The CDR3 extends over 13 amino acids. Germline assignment: CDR1 LNHDA and CDR2 SQIVND (reference sequence).